What follows describes a single T cell receptor beta chain. The antigen is unknown. Peptide-pool stimulation followed by sequencing identified expanded antigen-specific CD4+ clonotypes in the ViraFEST assay. After roughly 9 days in culture, the CD4+ T cells were isolated. The study found no prior SARS-CoV-2 infection in the vaccine recipients, who tested negative for nucleocapsid antibodies. This entry belongs to a study of vaccination effects on CD4 cells after COVID-19. Study-wide context: The vaccine given was either BNT162b2 or mRNA-1273, in two doses. Study-level findings and limits: Marked clonal contraction was seen late after vaccination (in both infection- and vaccine-induced clones).

Unmatched junction bases numbered 4, after V lost 5 bases and J lost 6 bases. Looked up from germline, CDR1 is GTSNPN and CDR2 is SVGIG (reference sequence). The CDR3 sequence is 13 residues long. Sequencing used immunoSEQ multiplex PCR; TCRdb keeps in-frame clones, though not all of them. The table includes under 80,000 clones, around 76% detected once. V and J are TRBV30 and TRBJ1-6; 7 bases match TRBD1. This TCR was sampled from a human donor who received a COVID-19 vaccine. The sequencing used CD4+ T cells from PBMCs cultured with SARS-CoV-2 spike peptides, collected before COVID-19 vaccination. CDR3: CAWLGQPNSPLHF. In DNA, the CDR3 is TGTGCCTGGCTGGGACAGCCTAATTCACCCCTCCACTTT.